Listed below are T cell receptor beta chains from one sample, sequenced in a study of Graves' ophthalmopathy and Graves' hyperthyroidism. TCRdb reprocessed the multiplex PCR reads with MiXCR, giving one entry per CDR3 protein. The profile shows roughly 700,000 distinct CDR3 sequences, 40% of them singletons. Sequencing used peripheral blood. The receptors here all came from an adult man with Graves' ophthalmopathy. The CDR3 runs from the conserved cysteine through the conserved F or W. D genes are given only for firm matches. The size of a clone is reported for some rows only, either as once, few or many, or as a class for expanded clones.

D gene	J gene	clone size	V gene	CDR3 protein	CDR3 DNA
NA	TRBJ2-5	few	TRBV20-1	CSASGTGPRGFAQYF	TGCAGTGCTAGTGGGACCGGGCCGCGGGGATTTGCCCAGTACTTC
NA	TRBJ1-4	NA	TRBV20-1	CSASGRDTREKLFF	TGCAGTGCTAGCGGACGCGACACCCGAGAAAAACTGTTTTTT
TRBD2	TRBJ2-7	few	TRBV2	CASRERLAGKSYYEQYF	TGTGCCAGCCGTGAGAGACTAGCGGGCAAATCCTACTACGAGCAGTACTTC
TRBD1	TRBJ2-7	NA	TRBV25-1	CASKEGAHEQYF	TGTGCCAGCAAAGAGGGGGCCCACGAGCAGTACTTC
NA	TRBJ2-3	NA	TRBV7-3	CASSLFAASTDTQYF	TGTGCCAGCAGCTTATTTGCGGCTAGCACAGATACGCAGTATTTT
NA	TRBJ2-2	few	TRBV25-1	CASSYSGRELFF	TGTGCCAGCAGTTACTCCGGAAGGGAGCTGTTTTTT
TRBD1	TRBJ1-2	many	TRBV12-3/TRBV12-4	CASSLDRASYGYTF	TGTGCCAGCAGTCTTGACAGGGCCTCCTATGGCTACACCTTC
NA	TRBJ1-6	many	TRBV7-9	CASSLGSSGARSPLHF	TGTGCCAGCAGCTTGGGCTCATCAGGGGCTCGTTCACCCCTCCACTTT
NA	TRBJ1-3	many	TRBV25-1	CASSEFSGPSSGNTIYF	TGTGCCAGCAGTGAATTCTCGGGACCAAGCTCTGGAAACACCATATATTTT
TRBD1	TRBJ2-7	few	TRBV2	CASSKGQGLNEQYF	TGTGCCAGCAGTAAGGGACAGGGGTTGAACGAGCAGTACTTC
NA	TRBJ1-4	few	TRBV10-3	CASRDSTGVEKLFF	TGTGCCAGCCGGGACTCAACGGGGGTTGAAAAACTGTTTTTT
NA	TRBJ2-7	many	TRBV2	CASSPLSAYEQYF	TGTGCCAGCAGTCCGTTGAGCGCGTACGAGCAGTACTTC
NA	TRBJ2-2	NA	TRBV7-9	CASKVGTGELFF	TGTGCCAGCAAGGTGGGCACCGGGGAGCTGTTTTTT
NA	TRBJ1-1	many	TRBV7-9	CASSLGASYTEAFF	TGTGCCAGCAGCTTAGGGGCGAGCTACACTGAAGCTTTCTTT
NA	TRBJ1-4	few	TRBV9	CASSVEPTNEKLFF	TGTGCCAGCAGCGTAGAGCCGACAAATGAAAAACTGTTTTTT
NA	TRBJ1-4	few	TRBV7-9	CASSLRLGGVNEKLFF	TGTGCCAGCAGCTTACGGCTGGGAGGAGTAAATGAAAAACTGTTTTTT
NA	TRBJ1-1	NA	TRBV19	CASTETGIIGDPEAFF	TGTGCCAGTACCGAAACAGGGATTATCGGGGACCCTGAAGCTTTCTTT
TRBD2	TRBJ2-2	few	TRBV25-1	CASSLTPIGGSTGELFF	TGTGCCAGCAGCTTAACCCCGATTGGCGGGAGCACCGGGGAGCTGTTTTTT
NA	TRBJ2-5	NA	TRBV28	CASSAPLATQYF	TGTGCCAGCAGTGCTCCCCTAGCGACCCAGTACTTC
NA	TRBJ1-1	many	TRBV7-9	CASSLAGQRNTEAFF	TGTGCCAGCAGCTTAGCGGGCCAGCGGAACACTGAAGCTTTCTTT
NA	TRBJ2-7	NA	TRBV2	CASSYWTNSYEQYF	TGTGCCAGCAGTTACTGGACTAACTCCTACGAGCAGTACTTC
NA	TRBJ1-1	NA	TRBV29-1	CSVEGTPGHAFF	TGCAGCGTTGAAGGCACCCCGGGACACGCTTTCTTT
TRBD1	TRBJ2-5	NA	TRBV2	CASSTTGVSQYF	TGTGCCAGCAGTACGACAGGGGTTTCCCAGTACTTC
TRBD2	TRBJ2-2	NA	TRBV7-9	CASSMTSGGHGELFF	TGTGCCAGCAGCATGACTAGCGGGGGGCACGGGGAGCTGTTTTTT
TRBD1	TRBJ2-5	many	TRBV7-3	CASSSDREETQYF	TGTGCCAGCAGCTCTGACAGGGAAGAGACCCAGTACTTC
TRBD2	TRBJ2-5	once	TRBV15	CATSSSPPTSGRPSTQYF	TGTGCCACCAGCAGCTCCCCCCCAACTAGCGGGAGGCCTAGTACCCAGTACTTC
NA	TRBJ2-5	few	TRBV27	CASGSGTQYF	TGTGCCAGCGGGTCAGGGACCCAGTACTTC
NA	TRBJ2-7	NA	TRBV28	CATETLFGGREQYF	TGTGCCACCGAAACCCTCTTTGGGGGTAGGGAGCAGTACTTC
NA	TRBJ1-6	NA	TRBV11-2	CATGGIGSPLHF	TGTGCCACCGGGGGAATAGGGTCACCCCTCCACTTT
NA	TRBJ2-5	many	TRBV29-1	CSVTGTGETQYF	TGCAGCGTGACCGGGACGGGAGAGACCCAGTACTTC
NA	TRBJ2-5	NA	TRBV7-3	CASSAVGGEETQYF	TGTGCCAGCAGCGCGGTCGGTGGCGAAGAGACCCAGTACTTC
NA	TRBJ1-1	NA	TRBV29-1	CSVTGSNTEAFF	TGCAGCGTCACCGGGTCCAACACTGAAGCTTTCTTT
NA	TRBJ1-6	many	TRBV9	CASSVVATSGSPLHF	TGTGCCAGCAGCGTAGTCGCCACATCGGGTTCACCCCTCCACTTT
TRBD1	TRBJ1-1	many	TRBV5-1	CASSSQGTNTEAFF	TGCGCCAGCAGCTCACAGGGGACGAACACTGAAGCTTTCTTT
TRBD1	TRBJ2-7	NA	TRBV24-1	CATGQSYEQYF	TGTGCCACGGGACAGAGCTACGAGCAGTACTTC
NA	TRBJ1-1	NA	TRBV25-1	CASSPGGRVNTEAFF	TGTGCCAGCTCACCAGGTGGCAGGGTGAACACTGAAGCTTTCTTT
NA	TRBJ2-7	few	TRBV4-1	CASSQGSGGGLYEQYF	TGCGCCAGCAGCCAAGGATCAGGTGGGGGTTTGTACGAGCAGTACTTC
TRBD1	TRBJ1-5	few	TRBV6-4	CASNRTGGGNQPQHF	TGTGCCAGCAACAGGACAGGGGGCGGCAATCAGCCCCAGCATTTT
NA	TRBJ2-2	NA	TRBV9	CASSVAPGGELFF	TGTGCCAGCAGCGTAGCACCCGGCGGGGAGCTGTTTTTT
NA	TRBJ1-5	NA	TRBV7-9	CASSFIGAGQPQHF	TGTGCCAGCAGCTTCATAGGGGCGGGTCAGCCCCAGCATTTT
NA	TRBJ2-5	NA	TRBV29-1	CSGNAGGETQYF	TGCAGCGGGAACGCAGGGGGGGAGACCCAGTACTTC
NA	TRBJ1-1	NA	TRBV7-9	CASSYPGLTTPNTGAFF	TGTGCCAGCAGCTACCCGGGACTTACCACGCCGAACACTGGAGCTTTCTTT
TRBD1	TRBJ2-7	NA	TRBV14	CASSHPPGQGMNEQYF	TGTGCCAGCAGCCACCCCCCGGGACAGGGGATGAACGAGCAGTACTTC
NA	TRBJ1-6	NA	TRBV28	CATQGRGGHSPLHF	TGTGCCACCCAGGGGCGTGGCGGGCATTCACCCCTCCACTTT
TRBD2	TRBJ2-7	many	TRBV10-3	CAGGTSGYEQYF	TGTGCCGGGGGGACTAGCGGCTACGAGCAGTACTTC
TRBD1	TRBJ1-1	few	TRBV2	CASSTLQGARGTEAFF	TGTGCCAGCAGCACTCTACAGGGGGCTCGGGGCACTGAAGCTTTCTTT
TRBD1	TRBJ2-5	NA	TRBV11-2	CASSSRGSGETQYF	TGTGCCAGCAGCTCCAGGGGGAGCGGAGAGACCCAGTACTTC
TRBD1	TRBJ2-7	NA	TRBV15	CATRRDRGKSYEQYF	TGTGCCACCAGACGGGACAGGGGGAAATCCTACGAGCAGTACTTC
NA	TRBJ1-4	many	TRBV2	CASSFDRSNEKLFF	TGTGCCAGCAGTTTCGACAGGAGTAATGAAAAACTGTTTTTT
NA	TRBJ2-6	few	TRBV19	CASSIGGKSGANVLTF	TGTGCCAGTAGTATAGGGGGGAAATCTGGGGCCAACGTCCTGACTTTC
NA	TRBJ1-1	many	TRBV20-1	CSPGSQNTEAFF	TGCAGTCCAGGCTCTCAGAACACTGAAGCTTTCTTT
NA	TRBJ1-1	NA	TRBV4-1	CASSQVLGATEAFF	TGCGCCAGCAGCCAAGTCTTGGGGGCCACTGAAGCTTTCTTT
TRBD1	TRBJ1-2	NA	TRBV5-1	CASSLGQGGADYGYTF	TGCGCCAGCAGCTTGGGTCAGGGGGGCGCGGACTATGGCTACACCTTC
NA	TRBJ2-1	NA	TRBV2	CASSLGPNNEQFF	TGTGCCAGCAGCTTAGGGCCTAACAATGAGCAGTTCTTC
TRBD1	TRBJ1-4	NA	TRBV7-9	CASSYASGGEKLFF	TGTGCCAGCAGCTACGCATCAGGGGGCGAAAAACTGTTTTTT
TRBD1	TRBJ1-1	NA	TRBV10-3	CASLGDRENTEAFF	TGTGCCAGCCTTGGGGACAGGGAGAACACTGAAGCTTTCTTT